A selection of T cell receptor beta chains follows, all from one sample in a study of blood T cell repertoires in COVID-19. This table comes from immunoSEQ multiplex PCR, and its TCRdb copy is limited to in-frame clones, with some not included. Of roughly 420,000 clones in the sample, approximately 90% were seen once. Sample: PBMCs or T cells enriched from blood (not recorded which). The receptors stem from a woman younger than 45 with acute COVID-19. Each CDR3 is given with its conserved first and last residue. Each record gives: J gene, clone size, D gene, V gene, CDR3 protein, CDR3 DNA. A D gene is named only where the DNA matches it firmly. Not every row has a clone size; where given, it reads once, few, many or a size class.

>TRBJ1-2|NA|TRBD1|TRBV27
CASRTLGTGESRYGYTF
TGTGCCAGCAGAACCCTCGGGACAGGGGAAAGTCGGTATGGCTACACCTTC
>TRBJ2-7|NA|TRBD1|TRBV10-3
CAISLGQGASYEQYF
TGTGCCATCAGCCTAGGACAGGGGGCATCCTACGAGCAGTACTTC
>TRBJ1-2|NA|TRBD1|TRBV2
CASRGQGGGYTF
TGTGCCAGCAGGGGACAGGGTGGTGGCTACACCTTC
>TRBJ2-3|NA|TRBD1|TRBV4-1
CASQPGQAIDTQYF
TGCGCCAGCCAACCGGGACAGGCGATAGATACGCAGTATTTT
>TRBJ1-6|NA|NA|TRBV5-8
CASSLLPSSYNSPLHF
TGTGCCAGCAGCTTGCTTCCGAGCTCCTATAATTCACCCCTCCACTTT
>TRBJ2-1|NA|NA|TRBV5-4
CASSLYKSDEQFF
TGTGCCAGCAGCTTGTATAAATCGGATGAGCAGTTCTTC
>TRBJ2-7|NA|TRBD2|TRBV27
CASSLLETSGGAKEQYF
TGTGCCAGCAGTTTATTGGAGACTAGCGGGGGGGCCAAAGAGCAGTACTTC
>TRBJ2-7|NA|TRBD1|TRBV4-1
CASSQDLLFVGTGRTYEQYF
TGCGCCAGCAGCCAAGATTTGCTTTTCGTCGGGACAGGGCGGACCTACGAGCAGTACTTC
>TRBJ2-1|NA|NA|TRBV7-3
CASSLTGGSYNEQFF
TGTGCCAGCAGCTTAACGGGGGGCTCCTACAATGAGCAGTTCTTC
>TRBJ2-3|NA|TRBD2|TRBV10-3
CAIRLAGETDTQYF
TGTGCCATCAGGCTAGCGGGGGAAACAGATACGCAGTATTTT
>TRBJ2-7|NA|NA|TRBV5-1
CASSLGFSYEQYF
TGCGCCAGCAGCTTGGGATTCAGCTACGAGCAGTACTTC
>TRBJ2-5|NA|TRBD1|TRBV10-3
CAIRPGQGTQYF
TGTGCCATCAGACCGGGACAGGGGACCCAGTACTTC
>TRBJ2-5|NA|NA|TRBV3-1/TRBV3-2
CASKSRAPQETQYF
TGTGCCAGCAAGTCCAGGGCCCCCCAAGAGACCCAGTACTTC
>TRBJ2-1|NA|TRBD2|TRBV2
CASSKTSGGNNEQFF
TGTGCCAGCAGCAAGACTAGCGGGGGGAACAATGAGCAGTTCTTC
>TRBJ2-5|NA|TRBD1|TRBV27
CASSSDRGHSQETQYF
TGTGCCAGCAGTTCCGACAGGGGGCATTCTCAAGAGACCCAGTACTTC
>TRBJ1-2|NA|NA|TRBV4-1
CASSPGQINYGYTF
TGCGCCAGCAGCCCAGGACAGATTAACTATGGCTACACCTTC
>TRBJ1-2|NA|NA|TRBV10-3
CAISGEAYGYTF
TGTGCCATCAGTGGAGAGGCTTATGGCTACACCTTC
>TRBJ2-7|once|NA|TRBV7-9
CASSQNRLDEQYF
TGTGCCAGCAGCCAAAACAGGCTCGACGAGCAGTACTTC
>TRBJ1-2|NA|TRBD1|TRBV29-1
CSVGQGLYGYTF
TGCAGCGTGGGACAGGGCCTTTATGGCTACACCTTC
>TRBJ1-5|once|NA|TRBV27
CASSPRPPRDSPNQPQHF
TGTGCCAGCAGTCCACGACCACCCCGGGACTCTCCCAATCAGCCCCAGCATTTT
>TRBJ2-6|NA|TRBD1|TRBV30
CAWSRTGKSGANVLTF
TGTGCCTGGAGTCGGACAGGCAAATCTGGGGCCAACGTCCTGACTTTC
>TRBJ2-7|NA|NA|TRBV6-2/TRBV6-3
CASSLAGTLSYEQYF
TGTGCCAGCAGCCTTGCAGGAACCCTCTCCTACGAGCAGTACTTC
>TRBJ2-2|NA|NA|TRBV30
CAWSLRGTGELFF
TGTGCCTGGAGTCTAAGAGGGACCGGGGAGCTGTTTTTT
>TRBJ2-3|once|TRBD2|TRBV12-3/TRBV12-4
CASSLRGVDTQYF
TGTGCCAGCAGTTTACGGGGGGTAGATACGCAGTATTTT
>TRBJ1-2|NA|TRBD1|TRBV24-1
CATSDPGTGESYGYTF
TGTGCCACCAGTGACCCCGGGACAGGGGAGTCCTATGGCTACACCTTC
>TRBJ1-4|NA|NA|TRBV12-5
CASGFRGPFNEKLFF
TGTGCTAGTGGTTTTCGGGGTCCGTTTAATGAAAAACTGTTTTTT
>TRBJ1-1|NA|TRBD1|TRBV5-1
CASLSGGAGTEAFF
TGCGCCAGCTTGTCAGGGGGCGCGGGCACTGAAGCTTTCTTT
>TRBJ2-1|NA|NA|TRBV6-1
CASSELSEQFF
TGTGCCAGCAGTGAATTGAGTGAGCAGTTCTTC
>TRBJ1-2|once|NA|TRBV28
CASRDSDRLYGYTF
TGTGCCAGCAGGGATTCTGACAGGCTATATGGCTACACCTTC
>TRBJ2-1|NA|TRBD1|TRBV29-1
CSLQGFQEEQFF
TGCAGCTTACAGGGGTTTCAGGAGGAGCAGTTCTTC
>TRBJ1-4|NA|TRBD1|TRBV6-5
CASTGQATNEKLFF
TGTGCCAGCACCGGACAGGCAACTAATGAAAAACTGTTTTTT
>TRBJ2-1|NA|NA|TRBV3-1/TRBV3-2
CASSQERARSSYNEQFF
TGTGCCAGCAGCCAAGAGAGGGCCCGGAGCTCCTACAATGAGCAGTTCTTC
>TRBJ1-4|NA|NA|TRBV2
CASSSQAQEKLFF
TGTGCCAGCAGTTCCCAGGCCCAGGAAAAACTGTTTTTT
>TRBJ1-5|NA|TRBD1|TRBV6-4
CASTTTGDHSNQPQHF
TGTGCCAGCACCACCACAGGGGACCATAGCAATCAGCCCCAGCATTTT
>TRBJ1-5|NA|TRBD1|TRBV2
CASSMDRGGNQPQHF
TGTGCCAGCAGTATGGACAGGGGAGGCAATCAGCCCCAGCATTTT
>TRBJ2-7|NA|NA|TRBV2
CASTGILGPRISPEQYF
TGTGCCAGCACCGGCATATTGGGCCCGCGTATTTCCCCTGAGCAGTACTTC
>TRBJ1-2|NA|TRBD1|TRBV23-1
CASSQFPDRGAPNYGYTF
TGCGCCAGCAGTCAATTCCCAGACAGGGGGGCACCTAACTATGGCTACACCTTC
>TRBJ2-5|NA|NA|TRBV12-3/TRBV12-4
CASSFLQTQYF
TGTGCCAGCAGTTTCCTCCAGACCCAGTACTTC
>TRBJ2-1|NA|TRBD2|TRBV5-1
CASSPTSGGAYNEQFF
TGCGCCAGCAGCCCCACTAGCGGGGGGGCCTACAATGAGCAGTTCTTC
>TRBJ1-1|NA|NA|TRBV27
CASSLSMYRGRGTEAFF
TGTGCCAGCAGTTTATCGATGTATCGAGGTCGGGGCACTGAAGCTTTCTTT
>TRBJ2-1|few|NA|TRBV7-8
CASSLDRAGEQFF
TGTGCCAGCAGCTTAGATAGGGCGGGTGAGCAGTTCTTC
>TRBJ2-7|once|NA|TRBV7-9
CASSHGGKSYEQYF
TGTGCCAGCAGCCACGGGGGAAAGTCGTACGAGCAGTACTTC
>TRBJ2-5|NA|NA|TRBV18
CASSPQGYQETQYF
TGTGCCAGCTCACCGCAGGGGTACCAAGAGACCCAGTACTTC
>TRBJ2-7|NA|TRBD2|TRBV4-2
CASSQVVGSGAYEQYF
TGTGCCAGCAGCCAAGTCGTCGGTAGCGGGGCCTACGAGCAGTACTTC